The 18 T cell receptor beta chains given below trace back to one sample, sequenced in a study of shared clonotypes between healthy human individuals (dated by TCRdb to about 2020). The method behind the library was the immunoSEQ multiplex PCR assay. TCRdb carries this immuneACCESS record with in-frame sequences only. Its versions omit some clonotypes, under half of them owing to an unresolved V gene in the studies checked, with the rest unexplained. The sample table shows 2.3 million or so clones, and about 92% are seen once. The ten most abundant clones make up 0.35% to 0.45% of the sample. The sample consisted of naive CD4+ T cells from PBMCs. This specimen's cell subset or site label, per the study, means: CD45RA+ positively selected. The receptor source for this set is a man in his late teens or twenties in good health. Some clones in this sample may be carry-over from other donors' samples.

The chain links TRBV7-3 to TRBJ2-7; 8 bases match TRBD1. The length of the CDR3 is 15 residues. The J segment lost 3 bases and the V segment lost 5 bases, leaving 9 bases of the junction unmatched. Germline CDR1 reads SGHTA; CDR2 reads FQGTGA. This chain's CDR3 is CASSIDRGPYYEQYF. In DNA, the CDR3 is TGTGCCAGCAGCATCGACAGGGGTCCATACTACGAGCAGTACTTC.

The rearrangement uses TRBV19 and TRBJ1-2; D is possibly TRBD1 (6 bases). The CDR3 totals 15 residues. The V end was cut by 9 bases, the J end by 2 bases, with 19 bases between. The germline V gene has CDR1 LNHDA and CDR2 SQIVND (reference sequence). CDR3 region: CASRNENQGNYGYTF. CDR3 DNA sequence: TGTGCCAGCCGAAACGAAAACCAGGGGAACTATGGCTACACCTTC.

The genes are TRBV7-7 and TRBJ2-7, with 8 bases lining up with TRBD1. Per the germline V gene, CDR1 is SSHAT and CDR2 is FNYEAQ (reference sequence). CDR3 length: 15 residues. Trimming removed 5 bases from V and 6 bases from J; junction bases left unmatched: 12. CDR3 region: CASSPGGRGRFEQYF. The CDR3 region has the DNA TGTGCCAGCAGCCCCGGCGGCAGGGGGCGCTTCGAGCAGTACTTC. Together with reference TRBV7-7 and TRBJ2-7, the CDR3 gives the full variable domain: GAGVSQSPRYKVTKRGQDVTLRCDPISSHATLYWYQQALGQGPEFLTYFNYEAQPDKSGLPSDRFSAERPEGSISTLTIQRTEQRDSAMYRCASSPGGRGRFEQYFGPGTRLTVT.

V usage is TRBV9 and J usage is TRBJ2-7, with TRBD1 identical over 9 bases. Trimming took 4 bases from V and 4 from J; bases not matched to a gene: 9. Germline V CDR1 and CDR2: SGDLS, YYNGEE. The CDR3 has 15 amino acids. CDR3 DNA: TGTGCCAGCAGCCCGGGACAGGGCCGGGGGTACGAGCAGTACTTC. Amino acid sequence: CASSPGQGRGYEQYF. Full variable domain (remainder filled in from reference TRBV9 and TRBJ2-7): DSGVTQTPKHLITATGQRVTLRCSPRSGDLSVYWYQQSLDQGLQFLIQYYNGEERAKGNILERFSAQQFPDLHSELNLSSLELGDSALYFCASSPGQGRGYEQYFGPGTRLTVT.

This clone was found once. The chain recombines TRBV5-5 with TRBJ2-1, with D possibly TRBD2 on 5 matching bases. The CDR3 has 15 amino acids. V was clipped by 6 bases and J by 0 bases, with 13 bases between them. Per germline, CDR1 SGHKS and CDR2 YYEKEE (reference sequence). The chain's CDR3 is CASMGETFSYNEQFF. The CDR3 nucleotides read TGTGCCAGCATGGGAGAGACCTTCTCCTACAATGAGCAGTTCTTC.

V is TRBV6-5 and J is TRBJ2-7; TRBD1 aligns across 8 bases. Germline CDR1 is MNHEY and CDR2 is SVGAGI. The J segment lost 2 bases and the V segment lost 7 bases, leaving 7 bases of the junction unmatched. There are 14 residues in the CDR3. CDR3 bases: TGTGCCAGCAAATACAGGGGGAGCACCTACGAGCAGTACTTC. It specifies CASKYRGSTYEQYF.

The genes are TRBV28 and TRBJ1-5; 7 bases fit TRBD1. CDR3 size: 17 residues. The germline V gene encodes CDR1 MDHEN and CDR2 SYDVKM. V lost 2 bases to trimming and J lost 6 bases; unmatched junction nucleotides: 13. DNA for the CDR3: TGTGCCAGCAGTTTACCCCCAGGGGGGGCATTTAGTCAGCCCCAGCATTTT. Its translation is CASSLPPGGAFSQPQHF.

The rearrangement joins TRBV4-3 to TRBJ2-7; D remains unclear. The CDR3 contains 14 residues. Trimming stripped 0 bases from V and 4 bases from J, with 10 bases between. CDR1 and CDR2 (germline): LGHNA, YSLEER. CDR3 coding DNA: TGCGCCAGCAGCCAAGATGCCTCCGGATACGAGCAGTACTTC. Translation gives CASSQDASGYEQYF.

The chain couples TRBV6-1 to TRBJ2-7; D not resolved. V was pared by 8 bases and J by 2 bases, with 10 bases between. Germline V gene sequence: CDR1 MNHNS, CDR2 SASEGT. This CDR3 is 12 amino acids long. This chain's CDR3 is CASWGFTYEQYF. The CDR3 bases are TGTGCCAGCTGGGGATTCACCTACGAGCAGTACTTC.

The J gene is TRBJ1-2, the V gene TRBV9; a possible D gene is TRBD1 (5 bases). CDR1 and CDR2 from the germline V gene are SGDLS and YYNGEE. CDR3 length: 14 amino acids. Trimming took 5 bases from V and 8 from J, leaving 19 bases between them. The CDR3 nucleotides are TGTGCCAGCAGTTCCACAGGTGACCCCCGCGGCTACACCTTC. This encodes CASSSTGDPRGYTF.

The chain combines TRBV5-4 with TRBJ2-2; no reliable D call. Germline V lookup: CDR1 SGHNT, CDR2 YYREEE (reference sequence). The CDR3 runs to 12 residues. Trimming stripped 4 bases from V and 8 bases from J, with 9 bases between. The CDR3, as DNA: TGTGCCAGCAGCCCCAGCAGAGGGGAGCTGTTTTTT. The encoded protein is CASSPSRGELFF.

The chain couples TRBV7-9 to TRBJ2-2, with a tentative D call TRBD2 (6 bases). V gave up 5 bases and J gave up 3 bases, with 25 bases separating them. CDR1 SEHNR and CDR2 FQNEAQ come from the germline V gene (reference sequence). The CDR3 runs to 19 residues. The CDR3 region has the DNA TGTGCCAGCAGCGGCCCACGGGGGAGTATGGGGGTTCACACCGGGGAGCTGTTTTTT. Protein product: CASSGPRGSMGVHTGELFF.

V gene TRBV5-1 combines with J gene TRBJ2-5, with unresolved D. V lost 0 bases and J lost 5, with 14 bases in between. This CDR3 is built from 15 residues. Germline CDR1 is SGHRS and CDR2 is YFSETQ. CDR3: CASSLAGLDAETQYF. The CDR3 nucleotides read TGCGCCAGCAGCTTGGCAGGTCTCGATGCGGAGACCCAGTACTTC.

This sequence joins TRBV5-4 and TRBJ2-3; TRBD1 agrees at 7 bases. The ends lost 4 bases at V and 6 bases at J; junction bases unmatched: 8. The CDR3 consists of 14 residues. Germline lookup yields CDR1 SGHNT and CDR2 YYREEE (reference sequence). The CDR3 protein is CASSLGQAADTQYF. CDR3 DNA: TGTGCCAGCAGCCTTGGACAGGCGGCGGATACGCAGTATTTT.

The chain recombines TRBV7-3 with TRBJ1-1; TRBD1 is a possible D gene (5 bases). The length of the CDR3 is 14 residues. With 5 bases removed from V and 6 bases from J, the gap between germline ends came to 16 bases. CDR1 is SGHTA, CDR2 FQGTGA, per germline. The CDR3 here is CASSPTGRVAEAFF. The CDR3 bases are TGTGCCAGCAGCCCCACGGGCAGGGTAGCTGAAGCTTTCTTT. The complete variable domain, with remaining parts taken from reference TRBV7-3 and TRBJ1-1, reads GAGVSQTPSNKVTEKGKYVELRCDPISGHTALYWYRQSLGQGPEFLIYFQGTGAADDSGLPNDRFFAVRPEGSVSTLKIQRTERGDSAVYLCASSPTGRVAEAFFGQGTRLTVV.

The rearrangement joins TRBV25-1 to TRBJ2-1, with TRBD1 matching 9 bases. The germline V gene encodes CDR1 MGHDK and CDR2 SYGVNS. The CDR3 has 16 residues. Trimming cost V 4 bases and J 9 bases; bases outside gene matches: 13. The CDR3 bases are TGTGCCAGCAGTGCAAATACAGGGGGCTTAGGGGGTGAGCAGTTCTTC. This codes for CASSANTGGLGGEQFF.

The genes are TRBV6-5 and TRBJ1-2; no clear D. Germline V gives CDR1 MNHEY, CDR2 SVGAGI. This CDR3 contains 13 residues. Trimming left V 6 bases short and J 3 bases short, with 11 bases between. CDR3 in DNA: TGTGCCAGCAGCCCCGCCGGGCACTATGGCTACACCTTC. Protein product: CASSPAGHYGYTF.

J is TRBJ1-1 and V is TRBV27, with 8 bases that match TRBD1. Germline V gene data show CDR1 as MNHEY and CDR2 as SMNVEV (reference sequence). The CDR3 totals 14 residues. V lost 2 bases and J lost 8; bases outside the gene matches: 7. For the CDR3, the DNA is TGTGCCAGCAGTTTAAGGGAAAGGACAGGGGAAGCTTTCTTT. Translation gives CASSLRERTGEAFF.